These T cell receptor beta chains were read from a single sample in a study of shared clonotypes between healthy human individuals. Measured with immunoSEQ multiplex PCR; TCRdb has only the in-frame clones, and not every one. The sample includes over a million clones, about 98% of them seen just once. Source material: naive CD4+ T cells sorted from blood. The receptors were gathered from a young man in good health. Each CDR3 is given with its conserved first and last residue. The D gene is left open where the match is weak. Only some rows state a clone size, as once, few, many or a class for expanded clones.

>NA|TRBV19|TRBD2|TRBJ2-1
TGTGCCAGTAGAACAAGCGGGAGATCCACCTACAATGAGCAGTTCTTC
CASRTSGRSTYNEQFF
>NA|TRBV5-4|NA|TRBJ2-5
TGTGCCAGCAGCACACAGGGCTGGGAGACCCAGTACTTC
CASSTQGWETQYF
>NA|TRBV6-5|NA|TRBJ2-5
TGTGCCAGCAGTTACTCCCAGATACAAGAGACCCAGTACTTC
CASSYSQIQETQYF
>NA|TRBV25-1|NA|TRBJ2-3
TGTGCCAGCACGGGACGGGACCCTAGCACAGATACGCAGTATTTT
CASTGRDPSTDTQYF
>NA|TRBV9|TRBD2|TRBJ2-1
TGTGCCAGCAGCGTAGTAGGAGTTGGGCTAGCGGACAATGAGCAGTTCTTC
CASSVVGVGLADNEQFF
>NA|TRBV29-1|NA|TRBJ1-4
TGCAGCGTTGACAGTCAGGGAGACGGAAAACTGTTTTTT
CSVDSQGDGKLFF
>NA|TRBV10-1|NA|TRBJ2-1
TGCGCCAGCAGTGAGTCTCCGGGTGGGTCCTACAATGAGCAGTTCTTC
CASSESPGGSYNEQFF
>NA|TRBV5-6|TRBD2|TRBJ2-1
TGTGCCAGCCGCCAAACCGGACTAGCGGGATCCCACAATGAGCAGTTCTTC
CASRQTGLAGSHNEQFF
>NA|TRBV7-9|TRBD1|TRBJ2-7
TGTGCCAGCAGCTTAGTTCAGACAGGGAGCTCCGACTACGAGCAGTACTTC
CASSLVQTGSSDYEQYF
>once|TRBV18|TRBD1|TRBJ1-3
TGTGCCAGCTCACCATTGGGGACAGTCTCTGGAAACACCATATATTTT
CASSPLGTVSGNTIYF
>NA|TRBV7-9|TRBD2|TRBJ2-3
TGTGCCAGCAGCTTACTAGCGGGGACGGGATATACGCAGTATTTT
CASSLLAGTGYTQYF
>NA|TRBV10-3|TRBD1|TRBJ1-2
TGTGCCATTAGACAGGGAAACTATGGCTACACCTTC
CAIRQGNYGYTF
>NA|TRBV2|NA|TRBJ1-3
TGTGCCAGCAGTGGCAGGGGTTCTGGAAACACCATATATTTT
CASSGRGSGNTIYF
>NA|TRBV29-1|TRBD2|TRBJ2-1
TGCAGCGCTCGGACTAGCGGGAGGCCCAATGAGCAGTTCTTC
CSARTSGRPNEQFF
>NA|TRBV7-2|NA|TRBJ2-2
TGTGCCAGCATCCCGAAGAGGGAGACCGGGGAGCTGTTTTTT
CASIPKRETGELFF
>NA|TRBV19|TRBD1|TRBJ1-5
TGTGCCAGTAGCCTGCCGGGACAGGGAGAAGGTCAGCCCCAGCATTTT
CASSLPGQGEGQPQHF
>NA|TRBV6-1|NA|TRBJ2-7
TGTGCCAGCAGTGAGATGAATCCTTCCTACGAGCAGTACTTC
CASSEMNPSYEQYF
>NA|TRBV6-1|NA|TRBJ1-1
TGTGCCAGCAGCGCGTGGGAGACTGAAGCTTTCTTT
CASSAWETEAFF